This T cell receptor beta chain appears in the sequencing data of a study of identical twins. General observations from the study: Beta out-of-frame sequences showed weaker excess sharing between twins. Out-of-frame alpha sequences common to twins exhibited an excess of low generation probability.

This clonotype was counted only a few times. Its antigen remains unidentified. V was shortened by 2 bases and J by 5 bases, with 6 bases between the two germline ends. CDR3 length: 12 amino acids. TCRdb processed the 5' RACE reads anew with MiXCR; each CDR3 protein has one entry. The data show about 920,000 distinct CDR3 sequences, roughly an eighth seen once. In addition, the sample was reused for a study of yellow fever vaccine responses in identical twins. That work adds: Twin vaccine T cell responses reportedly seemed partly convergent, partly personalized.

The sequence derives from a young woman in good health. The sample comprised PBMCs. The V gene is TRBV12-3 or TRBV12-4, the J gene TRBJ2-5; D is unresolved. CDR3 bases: TGTGCCAGCAGTTTACTTGTTGAGACCCAGTACTTC. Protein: CASSLLVETQYF.